What follows are 4 T cell receptor beta chains derived from one specimen sequenced in a study of CD8+ T cells in alopecia areata. RNA was extracted and reverse transcribed into cDNA as the sequencing template. Data came from immunoSEQ multiplex PCR; TCRdb stores just in-frame clones and leaves some out. The repertoire has some 130,000 clones, more than 45% of them found once; the top ten carry roughly 0.5%. Documented treatment: oral pan-JAK inhibitor, 5-10 mg twice daily. Source: CD4+ T cells sorted from blood, taken at week 4, from a patient treated with tofacitinib. These receptors all stem from a human donor with alopecia areata.

Worth noting for this clone: Other DNA sequences from this sample encode an identical CDR3 as well. The chain is built from TRBV29-1 and TRBJ1-1, with D hard to call. There are 13 residues in the CDR3. Germline V gene sequence: CDR1 SQVTM, CDR2 ANQGSEA. Trimming pared 4 bases from V and 0 bases from J, leaving 9 bases between. The chain's CDR3 is CSVGGLMNTEAFF. CDR3 DNA sequence: TGCAGCGTTGGCGGGCTGATGAACACTGAAGCTTTCTTT.

V and J are TRBV6-5 and TRBJ2-1, with 14 nucleotides matching TRBD2. V was clipped by 10 bases and J by 3 bases; unmatched bases: 2. The CDR3 contains 14 residues. Germline V CDR1 and CDR2: MNHEY, SVGAGI. CDR3 in amino acids: CATGTSGSYNEQFF. Here the CDR3 DNA reads TGTGCCACCGGGACTAGCGGGAGCTACAATGAGCAGTTCTTC.

The chain combines TRBV4-1 with TRBJ2-1; D tentatively reads TRBD1 or TRBD2 (5 bases each). V lost 3 bases to trimming and J lost 6 bases, with 18 bases between them. CDR1 and CDR2 (germline): MGHRA, YSYEKL. The CDR3 contains 16 residues. The CDR3 loop is CASSHPGTPLPNEQFF. The CDR3 DNA sequence: TGCGCCAGCAGCCACCCCGGGACCCCACTACCCAATGAGCAGTTCTTC.

The CDR3 loop is CASSLVRANTGELFF. The CDR3 DNA reads TGTGCCAGCAGCTTAGTGCGCGCGAACACCGGGGAGCTGTTTTTT. This chain uses TRBV11-2 with TRBJ2-2; D is undetermined. The CDR3 covers 15 residues. Germline V gene lookup returns CDR1 SGHAT and CDR2 FQNNGV. The V and J ends lost 1 base and 0 bases respectively, with 6 bases between them.